This entry describes one TCR beta chain. This CDR3 is 14 amino acids long. From germline, CDR1 is SGHTA and CDR2 FQGNSA. The ends were cut back, 2 bases at V and 1 base at J, with 8 bases in the middle. Sequenced by immunoSEQ multiplex PCR; TCRdb stores in-frame clones only, minus some. The sample includes more than 150,000 clones, around four fifths of them seen just once. The sample is drawn from a study of blood T cell repertoires in COVID-19. The receptor was isolated from a woman in her thirties with acute or convalescent COVID-19. The material sequenced was peripheral blood. The chain carries TRBV7-2 and TRBJ2-5, with a weak D call TRBD2 (5 bases). CDR3 residues: CASSLMAGQETQYF. The CDR3, as DNA: TGTGCCAGCAGCTTAATGGCGGGCCAAGAGACCCAGTACTTC.